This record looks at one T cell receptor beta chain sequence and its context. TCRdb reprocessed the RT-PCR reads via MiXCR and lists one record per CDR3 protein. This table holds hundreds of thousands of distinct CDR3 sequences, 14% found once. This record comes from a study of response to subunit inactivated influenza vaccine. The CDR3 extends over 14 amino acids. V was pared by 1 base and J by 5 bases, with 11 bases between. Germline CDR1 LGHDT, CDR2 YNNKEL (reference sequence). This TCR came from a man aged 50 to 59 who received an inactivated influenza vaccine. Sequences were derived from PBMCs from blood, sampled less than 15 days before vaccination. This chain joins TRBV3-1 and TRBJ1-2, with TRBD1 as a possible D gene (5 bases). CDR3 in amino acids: CASSQGIGTYGYTF. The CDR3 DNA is TGTGCCAGCAGCCAAGGAATAGGGACTTATGGCTACACCTTC.